These 29 T cell receptor beta chains originate from one sample sequenced in a study of T cells in women clearing cervical HPV infection. TCRdb's table, derived via immunoSEQ multiplex PCR, lists solely in-frame clones and lacks some. In all, the sample yields over 45,000 clones. The sequenced material came from blood buffy coat. The receptors derive from a woman aged 18 to 75 with a cervical HPV16 infection that either progressed to CIN3+ or cleared (not recorded which).

Comment on this clone: The CDR3 goes on 3 residues after the read ends, and that part is filled in from the germline J gene. This chain links TRBV5-1 with TRBJ1-4, with 7 bases that match TRBD1. The germline V gene has CDR1 SGHRS and CDR2 YFSETQ. V shed 4 bases, J shed 6 bases, and the junction held 6 bases outside the gene matches. This CDR3 is 14 amino acids long. Partial CDR3 DNA: TGCGCCAGCAGCGCAAGGGGGCTGGATGAAAAA. This translates into CASSARGLDEK. The whole CDR3 region reads CASSARGLDEKLFF.

As regards this clone: Coverage ceases 3 residues before the CDR3 finishes, and the germline J gene fills in the end. The chain is built from TRBV20-1 and TRBJ1-6; unclear D gene. This CDR3 comprises 18 residues. V was shortened by 3 bases and J by 7 bases, with 25 bases between the two germline ends. From germline, CDR1 is DFQATT and CDR2 SNEGSKA (reference sequence). The sequenced CDR3 bases are TGCAGTGCTAGCGGGGTAGGGCGATACCCCGCCCAAAATTCACCC. Residues: CSASGVGRYPAQNSP. The CDR3 as a whole reads CSASGVGRYPAQNSPLHF.

Comment on this clone: The CDR3 goes on 3 residues after the read ends, and that part is filled in from the germline J gene. J is TRBJ2-1 and V is TRBV2; 11 bases match TRBD1. The junction had 5 bases not matched to a gene; V was cut back by 7 bases and J by 0 bases. The CDR3 spans 16 residues. From germline, CDR1 is SNHLY and CDR2 FYNNEI. The CDR3 is CASTPGQGGSYNEQFF. The part of the CDR3 DNA that was read is TGTGCCAGCACTCCGGGACAGGGGGGCTCCTACAATGAG.

Comments on this clone: The read ends 3 residues early relative to the CDR3; the germline J gene fills the gap. The chain is built from TRBV18 and TRBJ2-4; D might be TRBD1 or TRBD2, each matching 6 bases. This CDR3 region has 15 residues. CDR1 is KGHSH and CDR2 is LQKENI in the germline V gene. The part of the CDR3 DNA that was read is TGTGCCAGCTCAACCGGCAGGGGAGGAGACTATGGT. Protein: CASSTGRGGDYG. The full CDR3 protein reads CASSTGRGGDYGQYF.

The part of the CDR3 DNA that was read is TGTGCCAGCAGTGATCACCACACCGACCAAGAGACC. Translating gives CASSDHHTDQET. The CDR3 reads in full as CASSDHHTDQETQYF. This sequence joins TRBV2 and TRBJ2-5, with D hard to call. The read terminates 3 residues before the CDR3 end, so the remaining end is supplied by the germline J gene. In germline, CDR1 is SNHLY, CDR2 FYNNEI. The CDR3 loop spans 15 amino acids. Trimming took off 3 bases at V and 0 bases at J, with 11 bases between the two ends.

Note on this clone: The observed sequence ends 3 residues before the CDR3 terminus, with the missing tail filled in from the germline J gene. The chain combines TRBV18 with TRBJ2-4; a possible D gene is TRBD2 (6 bases). Per the germline V gene, CDR1 is KGHSH and CDR2 is LQKENI. The CDR3 is 16 residues long. The CDR3 bases that were read are TGTGCCAGCTCACCCGGGGGACCCGCCCTAGTGGGTGGT. Residues: CASSPGGPALVGG. The full CDR3 reads CASSPGGPALVGGQYF.

Details on this clone: The DNA ends 3 residues before the CDR3 does, and the rest of the CDR3 is filled in from the germline J gene. The chain uses TRBV10-2 and TRBJ2-3, with 9 bases identical to TRBD2. The V segment lost 1 base and the J segment 7 bases; nucleotides outside the gene matches: 9. The length of the CDR3 is 16 residues. Germline V gene lookup returns CDR1 WSHSY and CDR2 SAAADI. The CDR3 loop reads CASSEFQRGVRNTQYF. CDR3 DNA (partial): TGCGCCAGCAGTGAGTTCCAGCGGGGGGTCCGCAATACG.

Of note for this clone: The sequenced fragment ends 3 residues before the CDR3 boundary, so the rest is inferred from the germline J gene. The gene calls are TRBV5-5 and TRBJ2-3; no definite D call. CDR1 and CDR2 (germline): SGHKS, YYEKEE (reference sequence). The CDR3 sequence is 14 residues long. The covered CDR3 bases are TGTGCCAGCAGTCCCCAGGCGACACGGCAGCCG. Protein sequence: CASSPQATRQP. The complete CDR3 reads CASSPQATRQPQYF.

About this clone: Sequencing ends 3 residues short of the CDR3 end; the germline J gene provides the rest. The chain recombines TRBV19 with TRBJ1-5; the D gene is possibly TRBD1 (5 bases). The germline V and J ends were trimmed by 7 bases and 5 bases, with 18 bases remaining between them. Per germline, CDR1 LNHDA and CDR2 SQIVND (reference sequence). The CDR3 has 15 residues. CDR3 bases read: TGTGCCAGTACCACGGCCAGGACAACCTATCAGCCC. It is translated as CASTTARTTYQP. The entire CDR3 sequence reads CASTTARTTYQPQHF.

About this clone: The CDR3 end is not reached by the read, which stops 3 residues before it; the germline J gene fills it in. This rearrangement joins TRBV19 to TRBJ2-2; D is possibly TRBD2 (6 bases). CDR3 size: 15 residues. V lost 7 bases to trimming and J lost 2 bases, with 14 bases between them. Looked up from germline, CDR1 is LNHDA and CDR2 is SQIVND (reference sequence). The CDR3 here is CASIIGGANTGELFF. The covered CDR3 bases are TGTGCCAGTATAATCGGCGGGGCCAACACCGGGGAG.

A word on this clone: The junction departs from the called germline gene at one end, perhaps through a read error. The CDR3 end is not reached by the read, which stops 3 residues before it; the germline J gene fills it in. Other DNA sequences of this sample code for an identical CDR3. The chain combines TRBV2 with TRBJ1-1; a weak D match, TRBD1 (6 bases). Germline CDR1 is SNHLY and CDR2 is FYNNEI. CDR3 size: 13 residues. The CDR3 DNA, read in part, is TGTGCCAGCGTCGTTACAGGGAACGCTGAG. Translated, it gives CASVVTGNAE. The complete CDR3 sequence is CASVVTGNAEAFF.

Comment on this clone: Read data end 3 residues before the CDR3 end; the end is taken from the germline J gene. Different DNA sequences within this sample yield the same CDR3. This chain links TRBV6-1 with TRBJ1-3; weak D call: TRBD1 (6 bases). This CDR3 has 19 residues. Looked up from germline, CDR1 is MNHNS and CDR2 is SASEGT. The ends were cut back, 2 bases at V and 1 base at J, with 21 bases in the middle. The DNA read from the CDR3 is TGTGCCAGCAGTGAATTGGGGGACACCCGAAAGAGGTCTGGAAACACC. Translating gives CASSELGDTRKRSGNT. The CDR3, in full, reads CASSELGDTRKRSGNTIYF.

In the case of this clone: The CDR3 extends 3 residues past the end of the read, so its final part is completed from the germline J gene. The chain couples TRBV12-3 or TRBV12-4 to TRBJ2-7, with TRBD1 matching 7 bases. V lost 3 bases to trimming and J lost 5 bases; unmatched junction nucleotides: 4. This CDR3 spans 13 amino acids. This CDR3 is CASSFRQGDEQYF. The CDR3 DNA, read in part, is TGTGCCAGCAGTTTTCGTCAGGGGGACGAG.

A remark on this clone: The missing CDR3 end, 3 residues past where the read stops, is filled in from the germline J gene. V and J are TRBV19 and TRBJ2-6; TRBD1 aligns across 7 bases. CDR3 length: 17 residues. V lost 5 bases and J lost 4; bases outside the gene matches: 11. Germline V lookup: CDR1 LNHDA, CDR2 SQIVND (reference sequence). The covered CDR3 bases are TGTGCCAGTAGTTCGAGGGACAGAACCTGGGGGGCCAACGTC. Encoded protein: CASSSRDRTWGANV. The whole CDR3 sequence is CASSSRDRTWGANVLTF.

To note about this clone: The read stops 3 residues short of the end of the CDR3; the missing end is completed from the germline J gene. V is TRBV19 and J is TRBJ1-2; tentatively, D is TRBD1 (5 bases). The CDR3 spans 16 residues. In germline, CDR1 is LNHDA, CDR2 SQIVND (reference sequence). This CDR3 is CASSIPGLAGTDTYTF. Incomplete CDR3 DNA: TGTGCCAGTAGTATCCCGGGACTAGCGGGCACAGATACC.

This CDR3 is CASKRPENGQPQHF. The DNA read from the CDR3 is TGTGCCAGTAAACGCCCCGAGAACGGTCAGCCC. The rearrangement links TRBV19 to TRBJ1-5; D gene unclear. Sequencing ends 3 residues short of the CDR3 end; the germline J gene provides the rest. The CDR3 sequence is 14 residues long. Between the trimmed V and J ends, which lost 7 bases and 6 bases, there was a span of 16 bases. CDR1 is LNHDA, CDR2 SQIVND, per germline (reference sequence). The whole variable domain, filled in from reference TRBV19 and TRBJ1-5, reads DGGITQSPKYLFRKEGQNVTLSCEQNLNHDAMYWYRQDPGQGLRLIYYSQIVNDFQKGDIAEGYSVSREKKESFPLTVTSAQKNPTAFYLCASKRPENGQPQHFGDGTRLSIL.

About this clone: Read coverage stops 3 residues before the CDR3 terminus; the germline J gene supplies the remainder. The gene calls are TRBV5-1 and TRBJ2-7; D unresolved. Trimming pared 2 bases from V and 2 bases from J, leaving 8 bases between. CDR1 is SGHRS and CDR2 is YFSETQ in the germline V gene. The CDR3 extends over 13 amino acids. Partial CDR3 DNA: TGCGCCAGCAGCTTCGAGACAACCTACGAG. Translation: CASSFETTYE. The entire CDR3 reads CASSFETTYEQYF.

As regards this clone: The read ends 3 residues before the CDR3 terminus; that terminus is restored from the germline J gene. The gene calls are TRBV19 and TRBJ1-1, with 8 bases that match TRBD1. After removal of 4 bases from V and 0 bases from J, the junction contained 7 bases not matched to a gene. This CDR3 region has 16 residues. CDR1 is LNHDA and CDR2 is SQIVND in the germline V gene (reference sequence). The CDR3 is CASSTRTGPLNTEAFF. Incomplete CDR3 DNA: TGTGCCAGTAGTACCCGGACAGGGCCGTTGAACACTGAA.

On this clone: The sequence runs out 3 residues before the end of the CDR3; the remainder is reconstructed from the germline J gene. V usage is TRBV7-6 and J usage is TRBJ1-1; no reliable D call. V was pared by 1 base and J by 0 bases, with 3 bases between. This CDR3 contains 13 residues. Germline V CDR1 and CDR2: SGHVS, FNYEAQ. The covered CDR3 bases are TGTGCCAGCAGCTTAGAGGTGAACACTGAA. Translated, it gives CASSLEVNTE. The complete CDR3 reads CASSLEVNTEAFF.

As regards this clone: Coverage ceases 3 residues before the CDR3 finishes, and the germline J gene fills in the end. The genes are TRBV5-6 and TRBJ1-1, with 11 nucleotides matching TRBD1. The V gene's germline CDR1 is SGHDT and CDR2 YYEEEE. This CDR3 has 14 amino acids. V lost 5 bases and J lost 6; bases outside the gene matches: 6. This chain's CDR3 is CASSPDRGRPEAFF. The sequenced CDR3 bases are TGTGCCAGCAGTCCGGACAGGGGGCGGCCTGAA.

With regard to this clone: The read is 3 residues too short to cover the CDR3 end, so that end is filled in from the germline J gene. Additional DNA sequences in this sample encode the identical CDR3. V gene TRBV11-2 combines with J gene TRBJ1-3; TRBD1 is a possible D gene (6 bases). The CDR3 has 15 residues. V was clipped by 4 bases and J by 3 bases, with 13 bases between them. From germline, CDR1 is SGHAT and CDR2 FQNNGV. Partial CDR3 DNA: TGTGCCAGCAGCTCAAGGGGGACCTATGGAAACACC. Its translation is CASSSRGTYGNT. The CDR3 reads in full as CASSSRGTYGNTIYF.

About this clone: The read terminates 3 residues ahead of where the CDR3 ends, so the germline J gene completes it. The chain uses TRBV30 and TRBJ1-2; possible D gene TRBD1, 5 bases. The CDR3 is 13 residues long. In germline, CDR1 is GTSNPN, CDR2 SVGIG (reference sequence). The DNA read from the CDR3 is TGTGCCTGGAGTGCGGCAGGGCGAGGAGGC. Its translation is CAWSAAGRGG. The complete CDR3 sequence is CAWSAAGRGGYTF.

Turning to this clone: The sequence runs out 3 residues before the end of the CDR3; the remainder is reconstructed from the germline J gene. The genes are TRBV20-1 and TRBJ1-2; 12 bases are shared with TRBD1. V was pared by 5 bases and J by 2 bases, with 9 bases of the junction left unmatched. Germline V gene data show CDR1 as DFQATT and CDR2 as SNEGSKA (reference sequence). The CDR3 loop spans 16 amino acids. Partial CDR3 DNA: TGCAGTGCTGTTCGGGACAGGGGGCCCAGGAACTATGGC. Translation: CSAVRDRGPRNYG. The complete CDR3 sequence is CSAVRDRGPRNYGYTF.

The part of the CDR3 DNA that was read is TGTGCCAGCAGCTTGCGGACAGGGATAAATGAAAAG. This gives the protein CASSLRTGINEK. The whole CDR3 sequence is CASSLRTGINEKLFF. V usage is TRBV5-6 and J usage is TRBJ2-2; 8 nucleotides match TRBD1. The sequence runs out 3 residues before the end of the CDR3; the remainder is reconstructed from the germline J gene. Germline CDR1 SGHDT, CDR2 YYEEEE. CDR3 length: 15 residues.

Comments on this clone: The read terminates 3 residues ahead of where the CDR3 ends, so the germline J gene completes it. The chain combines TRBV29-1 with TRBJ2-7, with no clear D. The V gene's germline CDR1 is SQVTM and CDR2 ANQGSEA. Trimming took 5 bases from V and 1 from J, leaving 9 bases between them. The CDR3 is 12 amino acids. The part of the CDR3 DNA that was read is TGCAGCGTTTTAGCCGGTTCCTACGAG. Protein product: CSVLAGSYE. The full CDR3 reads CSVLAGSYEQYF.

About this clone itself: The read stops 3 residues short of the end of the CDR3; the missing end is completed from the germline J gene. The chain uses TRBV2 and TRBJ2-4; D remains ambiguous. This CDR3 contains 12 residues. CDR1 and CDR2 from the germline V gene are SNHLY and FYNNEI. The CDR3 DNA, read in part, is TGTGCCAGCAGTGCCGGGTTTGGTGGT. This codes for CASSAGFGG. The entire CDR3 protein is CASSAGFGGQYF.

Points on this clone: The CDR3 end falls 3 residues outside the read, so it is completed with the germline J gene. This chain links TRBV5-4 with TRBJ2-3; possible D gene TRBD2, 6 bases. Trimming left V 0 bases short and J 2 bases short, with 10 bases between. CDR1 SGHNT and CDR2 YYREEE come from the germline V gene (reference sequence). This CDR3 has 15 amino acids. The CDR3 is CASSLGAGYTDTQYF. CDR3 bases read: TGTGCCAGCAGCTTGGGGGCGGGATACACAGATACG.

In the case of this clone: The observed sequence ends 3 residues before the CDR3 terminus, with the missing tail filled in from the germline J gene. The chain employs TRBV6-1 and TRBJ2-7, with no clear D. This CDR3 comprises 13 residues. Germline CDR1 MNHNS, CDR2 SASEGT. Deletions cut 4 bases from V and 3 bases from J, with 10 bases between. The CDR3: CASSALANYEQYF. The CDR3 bases that were read are TGTGCCAGCAGTGCCCTGGCAAACTACGAG.

Notes on this clone: The read ends 3 residues before the CDR3 terminus; that terminus is restored from the germline J gene. The chain has TRBV5-1 and TRBJ1-1, with D perhaps matching TRBD1 (6 bases). The CDR3 extends over 14 amino acids. V was cut by 4 bases and J by 6 bases, with 16 bases left in between. The germline V gene encodes CDR1 SGHRS and CDR2 YFSETQ. Partial CDR3 DNA: TGCGCCAGCAGCCCTGTGGGGGCGAGGGCTGAA. Its translation: CASSPVGARAE. The complete CDR3 sequence is CASSPVGARAEAFF.